This T cell receptor beta chain derives from a study of human T cells and chemical hapten exposure. Study-wide context: Sensitization used 2% DPC on approximately 2 cm by approximately 2 cm upper inner arm skin. Whole-study results and caveats: TCRs above 1 in 1000 frequency did not change with DPC sensitization.

Each CDR3 protein gets one entry after TCRdb re-called the RACE reads with MiXCR. This table has roughly 380,000 distinct CDR3 sequences, approximately 5% appearing once. This clonotype occurred many times. The target antigen is unknown. The CDR3 has 17 amino acids. Trimming cost V 5 bases and J 0 bases, with 14 bases left between them. Time point indicated: patch test 1, 2 weeks after DPC sensitization. Indicated treatment: therapeutic diphenylcyclopropenone sensitization with weekly scalp DPC. Total RNA was isolated from unfractionated whole blood. Sequences were derived from whole blood, sampled in connection with sensitization to the hapten diphenylcyclopropenone (DPC). This chain links TRBV12-3 or TRBV12-4 with TRBJ1-6, with D perhaps matching TRBD1 (5 bases). This sequence was found in a woman between 50 and 59 years old with alopecia areata. Some clones in this sample may be carry-over from other donors' samples. The CDR3 nucleotides are TGTGCCAGCAGTCCACGACAGAGGAGCTCCTATAATTCACCCCTCCACTTT. Its translation is CASSPRQRSSYNSPLHF.